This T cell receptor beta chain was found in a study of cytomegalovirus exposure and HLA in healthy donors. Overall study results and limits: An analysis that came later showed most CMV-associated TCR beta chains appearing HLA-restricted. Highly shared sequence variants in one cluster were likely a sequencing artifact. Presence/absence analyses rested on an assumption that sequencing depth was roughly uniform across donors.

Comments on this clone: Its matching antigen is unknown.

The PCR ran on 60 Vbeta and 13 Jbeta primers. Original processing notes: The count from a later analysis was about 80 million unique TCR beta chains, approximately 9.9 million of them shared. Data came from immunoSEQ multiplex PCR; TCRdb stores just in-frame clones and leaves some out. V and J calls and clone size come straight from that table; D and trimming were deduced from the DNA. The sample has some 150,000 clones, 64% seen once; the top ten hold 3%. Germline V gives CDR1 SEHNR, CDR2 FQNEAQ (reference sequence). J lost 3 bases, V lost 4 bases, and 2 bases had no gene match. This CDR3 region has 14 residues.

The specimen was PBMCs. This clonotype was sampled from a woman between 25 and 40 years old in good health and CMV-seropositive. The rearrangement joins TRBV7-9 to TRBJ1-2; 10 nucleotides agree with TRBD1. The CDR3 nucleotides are TGTGCCAGCAGCTCTGGACAGGGGGACTATGGCTACACCTTC. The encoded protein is CASSSGQGDYGYTF.